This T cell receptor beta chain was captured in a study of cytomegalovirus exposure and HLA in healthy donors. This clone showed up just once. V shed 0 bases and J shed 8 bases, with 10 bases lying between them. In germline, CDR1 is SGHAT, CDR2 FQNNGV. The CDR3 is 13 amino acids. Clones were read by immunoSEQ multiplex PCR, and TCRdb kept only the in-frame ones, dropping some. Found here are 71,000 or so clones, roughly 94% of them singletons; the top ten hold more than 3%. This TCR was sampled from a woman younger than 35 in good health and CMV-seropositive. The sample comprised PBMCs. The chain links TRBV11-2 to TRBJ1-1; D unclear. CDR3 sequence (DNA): TGTGCCAGCAGCTTAGATCTCTGGCAGGAAGCTTTCTTT. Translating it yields CASSLDLWQEAFF.